This TCR beta chain was sequenced in a study of blood T cell repertoires in COVID-19. Study-wide context: There were acute and convalescent COVID-19 samples, and they came from the United States, Italy and Spain. From T cells, B-cell-depleted T cells, or PBMCs came the material, which was cDNA or gDNA.

Original methodology: Amplification from reference gene primers served as the basis for estimated nucleated cell counts. The assay was immunoSEQ multiplex PCR, and TCRdb's table has in-frame clones only and misses some. The DNA gave D and trimming, while V, J and clone size come from that table. The sample has roughly 100,000 clones; about four fifths are singletons. Trimming shortened V by 8 bases and J by 4 bases, and 14 bases separated the two germline ends. CDR3 size: 13 residues. CDR1 and CDR2 from the germline V gene are MNHNY and SVGAGI (reference sequence). This TCR was sampled from a woman in her sixties or seventies with acute or convalescent COVID-19. The chain uses TRBV6-6 and TRBJ1-2, with D possibly being TRBD1 (6 bases). The material sequenced was peripheral blood. CDR3 loop: CASHTGFSYGYTF. The CDR3, as DNA: TGTGCCAGCCATACAGGGTTCAGCTATGGCTACACCTTC.